This TCR beta chain stems from a study of blood T cells in healthy people across ages. Germline loops: CDR1 SNHLY, CDR2 FYNNEI. With 7 bases clipped from V and 5 bases from J, the junction kept 5 bases outside the gene matches. The CDR3 covers 14 residues. Study observations and caveats: The authors considered diversity estimates from one million T cells to be underestimates.

Using a J-beta primer mix together with a sample-barcoded 5' primer, a second PCR was run for about 6 to 12 cycles. Each cDNA was tagged by a template-switch adaptor containing 12 random nucleotides. TCRdb passed the 5' RACE reads through MiXCR, listing each CDR3 protein once. The table shows approximately 810,000 distinct CDR3 sequences, with 29% occurring only once. This clonotype was detected many times. Its antigen is not known. This sequence was found in a woman older than 75 in good health. The J gene is TRBJ2-4, the V gene TRBV2; the match to TRBD1 covers 10 bases. Sequences were obtained from blood. The CDR3 region has the DNA TGTGCCAGCAATACGGGGACAGGGGAAAACATTCAGTACTTC. This codes for CASNTGTGENIQYF.